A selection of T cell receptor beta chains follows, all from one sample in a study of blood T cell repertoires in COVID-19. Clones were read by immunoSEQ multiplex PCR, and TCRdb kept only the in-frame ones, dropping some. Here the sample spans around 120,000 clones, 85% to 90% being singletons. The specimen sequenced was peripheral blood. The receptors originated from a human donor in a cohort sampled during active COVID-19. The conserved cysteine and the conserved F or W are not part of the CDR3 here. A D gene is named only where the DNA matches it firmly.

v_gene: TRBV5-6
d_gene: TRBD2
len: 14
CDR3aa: ASSSTSGRYDETQY

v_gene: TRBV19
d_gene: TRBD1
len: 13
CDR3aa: ASSIELRGLGELF

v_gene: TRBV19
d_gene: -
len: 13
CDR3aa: ASTPGGLRNQPQH

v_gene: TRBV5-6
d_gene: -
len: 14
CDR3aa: ASSLAIRIPGDEQF

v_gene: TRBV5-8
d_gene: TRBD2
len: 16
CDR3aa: ASSLLGYLAGIYNEQF

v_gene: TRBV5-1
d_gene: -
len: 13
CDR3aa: ASSLGGGARSEQF

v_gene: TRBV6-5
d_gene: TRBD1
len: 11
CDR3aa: ASGDRLLTREY

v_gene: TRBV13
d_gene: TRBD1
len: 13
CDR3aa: ASSLGQGEYYEQY

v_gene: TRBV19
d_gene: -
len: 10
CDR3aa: ASMTAGNTIY

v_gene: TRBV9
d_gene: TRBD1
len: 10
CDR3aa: ASTGTGDGYT

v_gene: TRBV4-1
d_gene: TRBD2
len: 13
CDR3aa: ASSHPFGGRDEQY

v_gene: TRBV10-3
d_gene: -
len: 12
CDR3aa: AISEGGWSYEQY

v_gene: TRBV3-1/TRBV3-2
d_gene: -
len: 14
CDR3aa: ASSQQRAGKYSPLH

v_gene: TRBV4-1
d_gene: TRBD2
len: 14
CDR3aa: ASSQASGRAGETQY

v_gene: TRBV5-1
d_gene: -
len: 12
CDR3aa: ASTPTGAGEKLF

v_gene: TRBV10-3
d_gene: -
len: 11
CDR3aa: AIGTRERYGYT

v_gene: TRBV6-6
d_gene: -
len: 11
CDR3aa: ASTGHGWYGYT

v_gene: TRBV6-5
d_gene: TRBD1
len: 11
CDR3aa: ASRRTGLYGYT

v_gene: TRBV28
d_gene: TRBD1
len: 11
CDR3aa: ASLEQGNYEQY

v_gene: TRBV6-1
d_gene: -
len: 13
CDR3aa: ASSETLGGTNTIY

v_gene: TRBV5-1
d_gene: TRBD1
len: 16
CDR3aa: ASSLVLSQGASQETQY

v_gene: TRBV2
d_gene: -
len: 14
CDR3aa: ASSLTLAGKAYEQY

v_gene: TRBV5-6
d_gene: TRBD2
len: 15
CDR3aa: ASSRGTSSGFGDTQY

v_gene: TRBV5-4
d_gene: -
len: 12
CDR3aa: ASSSSQGTYGYT

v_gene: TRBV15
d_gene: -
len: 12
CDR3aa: ALRGSGNTGELF

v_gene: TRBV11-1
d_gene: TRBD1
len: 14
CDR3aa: ASSLIPGQVGETQY

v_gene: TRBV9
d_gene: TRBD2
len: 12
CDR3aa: ASRGGTFTDTQY

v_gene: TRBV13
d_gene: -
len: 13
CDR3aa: ASSLGAGAPNEQY

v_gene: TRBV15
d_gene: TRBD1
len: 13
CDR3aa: ATRTRTGSTDTQY

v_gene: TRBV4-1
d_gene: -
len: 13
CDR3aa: ASSQLRQGTDTQY

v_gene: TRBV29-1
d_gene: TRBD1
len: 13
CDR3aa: SVGRDRGQSYEQY

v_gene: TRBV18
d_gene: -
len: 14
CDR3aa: ASSPLAGSLTETQY

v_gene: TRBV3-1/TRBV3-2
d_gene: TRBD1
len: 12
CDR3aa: ASSPRQGGYEQY

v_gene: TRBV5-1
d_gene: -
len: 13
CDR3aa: ASSLYGQVSDTQY

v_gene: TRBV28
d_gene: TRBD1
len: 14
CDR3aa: ASSSPLQGTNTEAF

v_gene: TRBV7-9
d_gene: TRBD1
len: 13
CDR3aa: ASSPGQGKKETQY

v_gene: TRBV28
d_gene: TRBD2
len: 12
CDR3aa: ETSGRGGADTQY

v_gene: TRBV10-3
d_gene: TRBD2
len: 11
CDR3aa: ATARLAGNEQF

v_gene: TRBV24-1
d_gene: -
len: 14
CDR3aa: ATSDQRMGHTGELF

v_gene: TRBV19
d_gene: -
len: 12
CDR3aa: ASSMDRMGTEAF

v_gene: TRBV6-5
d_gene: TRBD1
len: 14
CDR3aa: ASSYATGRSMETQY

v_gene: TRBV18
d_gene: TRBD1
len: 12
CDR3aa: ASLPRLRGTEAF

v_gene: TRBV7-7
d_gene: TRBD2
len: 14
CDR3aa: ASSQTGTSVQETQY

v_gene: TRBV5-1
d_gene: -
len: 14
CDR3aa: ASSEGLGPVNEKLF

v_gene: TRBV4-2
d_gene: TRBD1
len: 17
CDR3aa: ASSQATERQGAISYEQY

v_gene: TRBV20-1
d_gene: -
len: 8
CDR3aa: SANGVEAF

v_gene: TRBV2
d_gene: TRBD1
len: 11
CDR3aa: ASSGTGGYEQY

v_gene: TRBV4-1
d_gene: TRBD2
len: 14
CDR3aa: ASSQILAGGSYEQY

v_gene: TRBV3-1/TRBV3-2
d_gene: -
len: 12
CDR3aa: ASSLDHTKETQY

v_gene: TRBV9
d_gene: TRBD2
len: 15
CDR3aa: ASSPRTSGGTYNEQF

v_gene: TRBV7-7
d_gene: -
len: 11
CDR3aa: ASSLGLSNEQF

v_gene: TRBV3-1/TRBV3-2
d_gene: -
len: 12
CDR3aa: ASSQETTGDTQY

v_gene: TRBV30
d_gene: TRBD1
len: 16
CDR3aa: AWSVGDRQGGGLEKLF